These 28 T cell receptor beta chains originate from one sample sequenced in a study of shared clonotypes between healthy human individuals. Terminally differentiated effector memory CD45RA+ cells were excluded by CCR7 positive selection of CD45RO-negative cells. Data came from immunoSEQ multiplex PCR; TCRdb stores just in-frame clones and leaves some out. This sample has over 2,000,000 clones, with roughly 93% found just once. Sequenced: naive CD8+ T cells from PBMCs. Receptor source: a man between 18 and 29 years old in good health. Some clones in this sample may be carry-over from other donors' samples.

The chain links TRBV11-3 to TRBJ2-3; unclear D gene. The ends were cut back, 5 bases at V and 8 bases at J, with 14 bases in the middle. CDR1 and CDR2 (germline): SGHNT, YENEEA. The CDR3 is 13 residues long. The CDR3 nucleotides are TGTGCCAGCAGCGGCCCTCCCCTGGGTACGCAGTATTTT. It encodes CASSGPPLGTQYF.

This sequence joins TRBV6-1 and TRBJ1-5, with D possibly matching TRBD1 (5 bases). Trimming removed 3 bases from V and 4 bases from J, with 10 bases in between. In germline, CDR1 is MNHNS, CDR2 SASEGT. CDR3 length: 14 residues. The CDR3 sequence: CASSDWGGNQPQHF. CDR3 nucleotide sequence: TGTGCCAGCAGTGATTGGGGGGGTAATCAGCCCCAGCATTTT.

The rearrangement links TRBV28 to TRBJ2-7, with a weak D call TRBD1 (6 bases). This CDR3 region has 13 residues. Trimming took 5 bases from V and 2 from J, leaving 10 bases between them. In germline, CDR1 is MDHEN, CDR2 SYDVKM. The chain's CDR3 is CASSPRDTYEQYF. The CDR3 DNA follows: TGTGCCAGCAGTCCCCGGGACACCTACGAGCAGTACTTC.

The gene calls are TRBV19 and TRBJ2-1; the D is unclear. The germline V and J ends were trimmed by 3 bases and 7 bases, with 10 bases remaining between them. Germline values: CDR1 LNHDA, CDR2 SQIVND (reference sequence). The CDR3 sequence is 13 residues long. The DNA of the CDR3 is TGTGCCAGTAGTATTTTGAACGGAAATGAGCAGTTCTTC. This sequence encodes CASSILNGNEQFF.

Only a few counts were recorded for this clone. The genes are TRBV10-3 and TRBJ1-2; 8 bases agree with TRBD1. This CDR3 has 11 residues. The V and J ends lost 10 bases and 8 bases, in that order; junction bases with no gene match: 6. Germline values: CDR1 ENHRY, CDR2 SYGVKD. CDR3 nucleotide sequence: TGTGCCAACAGGGGGGCTGGGGGCTACACCTTC. Encoded protein: CANRGAGGYTF.

The chain uses TRBV7-2 and TRBJ2-3; D is perhaps TRBD2 (6 bases). Germline V CDR1 and CDR2: SGHTA, FQGNSA. The CDR3 contains 12 residues. Trimming took 2 bases from V and 8 from J, leaving 8 bases between them. The DNA for the CDR3 is TGTGCCAGCAGCTTAATGGGAGGTACGCAGTATTTT. This codes for CASSLMGGTQYF.

Comments on this clone: The same CDR3 can be traced to other DNA sequences in this sample. The genes are TRBV29-1 and TRBJ2-1, with 10 bases fitting TRBD2. The germline V gene encodes CDR1 SQVTM and CDR2 ANQGSEA. This CDR3 is built from 14 residues. V dropped 4 bases and J dropped 10; count of bases not matched to a gene: 10. CDR3 in amino acids: CSVVGLAGVGEQFF. In DNA form, the CDR3 reads TGCAGCGTTGTGGGGCTAGCGGGAGTAGGGGAGCAGTTCTTC.

The chain combines TRBV27 with TRBJ2-1; 11 nucleotides line up with TRBD2. Germline V gives CDR1 MNHEY, CDR2 SMNVEV (reference sequence). The CDR3 extends over 17 amino acids. V lost 2 bases to trimming and J lost 8 bases; unmatched junction nucleotides: 11. The CDR3 DNA is TGTGCCAGCAGTTTACTCCTAGCGGGAGGCCCAGGGGATGAGCAGTTCTTC. Translation: CASSLLLAGGPGDEQFF.

CDR3 protein: CAISASAVGAYNEQFF. CDR3 in DNA: TGTGCCATCAGTGCGTCCGCCGTTGGGGCCTACAATGAGCAGTTCTTC. The rearrangement uses TRBV10-3 and TRBJ2-1; no reliable D call. In germline, CDR1 is ENHRY, CDR2 SYGVKD. The CDR3 has 16 amino acids. V lost 4 bases and J 2 bases, leaving 15 bases between the germline ends.

V is TRBV4-2 and J is TRBJ2-7, with TRBD1 matching over 9 bases. Trimming removed 3 bases from V and 4 bases from J; junction bases left unmatched: 4. The V gene's germline CDR1 is LGHNA and CDR2 YNFKEQ. This CDR3 has 14 residues. The CDR3 region has the DNA TGTGCCAGCAGCCACCGGACAGGGGCATACGAGCAGTACTTC. Amino acid sequence: CASSHRTGAYEQYF.

The chain joins TRBV14 to TRBJ2-7; 8 nucleotides agree with TRBD1. Looked up from germline, CDR1 is SGHDN and CDR2 is FVKESK. The V and J ends lost 4 bases and 2 bases, in that order; junction bases with no gene match: 7. The CDR3 is made up of 15 amino acids. The CDR3: CASSLRTGGPYEQYF. CDR3 nucleotide sequence: TGTGCCAGCAGCCTGCGCACAGGGGGTCCCTACGAGCAGTACTTC.

V gene TRBV11-2 combines with J gene TRBJ2-2, with D hard to call. Germline-derived CDR1 and CDR2 are SGHAT and FQNNGV. This CDR3 contains 16 residues. Trimming took off 3 bases at V and 6 bases at J, with 17 bases between the two ends. The CDR3, as DNA: TGTGCCAGCAGCTTCACTCGGTCGCCTGGGGCCGGGGAGCTGTTTTTT. Residues: CASSFTRSPGAGELFF.

The V gene is TRBV9, the J gene TRBJ2-6; 7 bases match TRBD1. Germline V CDR1 and CDR2: SGDLS, YYNGEE. This CDR3 is built from 17 residues. V trimming: 5 bases; J trimming: 2 bases; junction bases outside the gene matches: 10. The CDR3 protein is CASSRGRLQAGANVLTF. For the CDR3, the DNA is TGTGCCAGCAGTAGGGGGCGCCTGCAAGCTGGGGCCAACGTCCTGACTTTC.

The chain links TRBV6-6 to TRBJ1-1; D unclear. V dropped 0 bases and J dropped 4 bases, with 9 bases sitting between them. The CDR3 has 14 residues. Germline CDR1 reads MNHNY; CDR2 reads SVGAGI (reference sequence). CDR3 sequence: CASSYSRTGTEAFF. CDR3 sequence (DNA): TGTGCCAGCAGTTACTCTCGGACGGGCACTGAAGCTTTCTTT.

The genes are TRBV5-6 and TRBJ2-1; D gene ambiguous. The ends were cut back, 0 bases at V and 5 bases at J, with 9 bases in the middle. This CDR3 comprises 14 residues. Germline CDR1 and CDR2: SGHDT and YYEEEE. The CDR3 nucleotides read TGTGCCAGCAGCTTGGGTTCTGGAGACAATGAGCAGTTCTTC. This codes for CASSLGSGDNEQFF.

This clone has only one observation. J is TRBJ2-7 and V is TRBV27, with 11 bases fitting TRBD1. J gave up 3 bases and V 6 bases, and 7 bases lay outside the gene matches. Germline loops: CDR1 MNHEY, CDR2 SMNVEV (reference sequence). This CDR3 comprises 15 residues. The CDR3 coding sequence is TGTGCCAGCAGCCGTACAGGGACAGGGGGCTACGAGCAGTACTTC. Encoded protein: CASSRTGTGGYEQYF.

The chain employs TRBV6-6 and TRBJ1-5; D call uncertain. CDR3 length equals 12 residues. The germline V and J ends were trimmed by 5 bases and 2 bases, with 4 bases remaining between them. Germline V gene sequence: CDR1 MNHNY, CDR2 SVGAGI (reference sequence). The CDR3 loop is CASSDGNQPQHF. In DNA, the CDR3 is TGTGCCAGCAGTGACGGCAATCAGCCCCAGCATTTT.

The rearrangement uses TRBV5-1 and TRBJ1-4; TRBD1 matches at 8 bases. Germline values: CDR1 SGHRS, CDR2 YFSETQ. This CDR3 spans 13 amino acids. Unmatched junction bases numbered 4, after V lost 6 bases and J lost 6 bases. DNA for the CDR3: TGCGCCAGCACCCCAGGGGGCTATGAAAAACTGTTTTTT. Translation gives CASTPGGYEKLFF.

This chain links TRBV29-1 with TRBJ2-7; D is ambiguous. The V gene lost 1 base and the J gene lost 3 bases, with 13 bases spanning the gap. Germline values: CDR1 SQVTM, CDR2 ANQGSEA. This CDR3 region has 14 residues. The CDR3 protein is CSVEGVAGNYEQYF. The CDR3 nucleotides read TGCAGCGTTGAAGGGGTGGCTGGAAACTACGAGCAGTACTTC.

This chain joins TRBV4-3 and TRBJ2-7, with D possibly matching TRBD1 (5 bases). V lost 0 bases, J lost 2 bases, and 17 bases lay in between. The CDR3 runs to 17 residues. Germline CDR1 LGHNA, CDR2 YSLEER. This chain's CDR3 is CASSQEGQGVVAYEQYF. The CDR3 region has the DNA TGCGCCAGCAGCCAAGAAGGGCAAGGGGTGGTGGCCTACGAGCAGTACTTC.

The CDR3 loop is CASSETDGNYGYTF. DNA for the CDR3: TGTGCCAGCAGTGAAACGGACGGTAACTATGGCTACACCTTC. The chain recombines TRBV6-1 with TRBJ1-2, with D unclear. V lost 2 bases, J lost 1 base, and 8 bases lay in between. The V gene's germline CDR1 is MNHNS and CDR2 SASEGT. The CDR3 spans 14 residues.

The V gene is TRBV11-2, the J gene TRBJ2-7; 15 bases line up with TRBD2. This CDR3 contains 16 residues. Germline-derived CDR1 and CDR2 are SGHAT and FQNNGV. The V and J ends lost 5 bases and 5 bases, in that order; junction bases with no gene match: 7. CDR3 protein: CASSPGLAGGPDEQYF. The CDR3 nucleotides read TGTGCCAGCAGCCCCGGACTAGCGGGAGGGCCCGACGAGCAGTACTTC.

The J gene is TRBJ1-5, the V gene TRBV15; D perhaps matches TRBD1 (5 bases). Trimming cost V 1 base and J 0 bases, with 10 bases left between them. Germline V CDR1 and CDR2: LNHNV, YYDKDF (reference sequence). The CDR3 loop spans 16 amino acids. CDR3 loop: CATSRAGVYSNQPQHF. The CDR3 DNA follows: TGTGCCACCAGCAGAGCGGGGGTGTATAGCAATCAGCCCCAGCATTTT.

The chain is built from TRBV2 and TRBJ1-1; D possibly corresponds to TRBD1 (5 bases). Looked up from germline, CDR1 is SNHLY and CDR2 is FYNNEI. The V and J ends lost 3 bases and 4 bases respectively, with 18 bases between them. CDR3 length equals 16 residues. The CDR3 is CASSDEWGEWGTEAFF. The CDR3 DNA reads TGTGCCAGCAGTGATGAGTGGGGGGAGTGGGGCACTGAAGCTTTCTTT. Together with reference TRBV2 and TRBJ1-1, the CDR3 gives the full variable domain: EPEVTQTPSHQVTQMGQEVILRCVPISNHLYFYWYRQILGQKVEFLVSFYNNEISEKSEIFDDQFSVERPDGSNFTLKIRSTKLEDSAMYFCASSDEWGEWGTEAFFGQGTRLTVV.

The chain carries TRBV7-8 and TRBJ2-5; D gene ambiguous. V was pared by 2 bases and J by 3 bases, with 7 bases between. The CDR3 runs 13 residues. CDR1 SGHVS and CDR2 FQNEAQ come from the germline V gene. CDR3 DNA: TGTGCCAGCAGCTTACTGATGGAAGAGACCCAGTACTTC. Translating gives CASSLLMEETQYF.

The CDR3 DNA follows: TGTGCCATCTTGGACAGCTACAACTACGAGCAGTACTTC. Protein sequence: CAILDSYNYEQYF. This chain connects TRBV10-3 to TRBJ2-5; perhaps TRBD1 as D (6 bases). The closer fit of TRBJ2-7 to the DNA end suggests the J call may be wrong. Germline CDR1 and CDR2: ENHRY and SYGVKD. This CDR3 region has 13 residues.

The chain is built from TRBV27 and TRBJ2-7; D perhaps matches TRBD2 (6 bases). Germline V gene data show CDR1 as MNHEY and CDR2 as SMNVEV (reference sequence). V was shortened by 5 bases and J by 1 base, with 18 bases between the two germline ends. The CDR3 sequence is 16 residues long. In nucleotides, the CDR3 is TGTGCCAGCAGTCCCACTTGGGGGGATGGATCCTACGAGCAGTACTTC. Its protein product is CASSPTWGDGSYEQYF.

This sequence joins TRBV10-3 and TRBJ1-1; D not resolved. Trimming took 7 bases from V and 4 from J, leaving 13 bases between them. Germline CDR1 and CDR2: ENHRY and SYGVKD. The CDR3 covers 13 residues. DNA for the CDR3: TGTGCCATCAAGCCAGGAGGGAGCACTGAAGCTTTCTTT. It is translated as CAIKPGGSTEAFF.